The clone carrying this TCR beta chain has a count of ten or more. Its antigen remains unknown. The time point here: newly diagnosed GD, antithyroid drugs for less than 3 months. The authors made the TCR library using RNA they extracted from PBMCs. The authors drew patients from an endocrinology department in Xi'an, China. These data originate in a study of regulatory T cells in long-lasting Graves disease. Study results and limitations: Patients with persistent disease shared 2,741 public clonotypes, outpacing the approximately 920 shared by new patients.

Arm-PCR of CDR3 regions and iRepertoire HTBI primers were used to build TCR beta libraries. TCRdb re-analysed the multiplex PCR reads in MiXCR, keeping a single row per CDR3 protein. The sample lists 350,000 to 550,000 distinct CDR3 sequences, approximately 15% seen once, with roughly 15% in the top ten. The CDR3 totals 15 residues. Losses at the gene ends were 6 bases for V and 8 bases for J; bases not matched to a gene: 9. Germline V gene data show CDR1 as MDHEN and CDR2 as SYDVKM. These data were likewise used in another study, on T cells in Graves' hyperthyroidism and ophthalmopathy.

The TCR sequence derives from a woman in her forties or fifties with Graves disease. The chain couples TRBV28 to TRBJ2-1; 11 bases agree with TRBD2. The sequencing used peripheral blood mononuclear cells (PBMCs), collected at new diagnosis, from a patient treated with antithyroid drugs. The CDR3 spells CASRQRLAGRDEQFF. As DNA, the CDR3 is TGTGCCAGCAGGCAAAGACTAGCGGGAAGAGATGAGCAGTTCTTC. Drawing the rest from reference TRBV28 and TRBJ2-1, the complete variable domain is DVKVTQSSRYLVKRTGEKVFLECVQDMDHENMFWYRQDPGLGLRLIYFSYDVKMKEKGDIPEGYSVSREKKERFSLILESASTNQTSMYLCASRQRLAGRDEQFFGPGTRLTVL.